This passage covers 15 T cell receptor beta chains from one sample sequenced in a study of T cells in Graves' hyperthyroidism and ophthalmopathy. TCR beta CDR3 sequences were amplified from RNA transcripts. Carried out on the TCR CDR3, a first-round RT-PCR used the HTBI primer set. TCRdb processed the multiplex PCR reads anew with MiXCR; each CDR3 protein has one entry. The table has hundreds of thousands of distinct CDR3 sequences, about 16% seen once; the top ten hold approximately 3.5%. Sequencing was performed on blood. These receptors were collected from a woman in her thirties or forties with Graves' ophthalmopathy.

This clonotype has ten or more counts. This chain's CDR3 is CAWSYAGVGETQYF. In DNA form, the CDR3 reads TGTGCCTGGAGCTACGCGGGGGTTGGAGAGACCCAGTACTTC. The chain is built from TRBV30 and TRBJ2-5, with 7 bases matching TRBD2. Looked up from germline, CDR1 is GTSNPN and CDR2 is SVGIG (reference sequence). The CDR3 covers 14 residues. The J segment lost 4 bases and the V segment lost 3 bases, leaving 8 bases of the junction unmatched.

This clonotype was observed once. V usage is TRBV11-3 and J usage is TRBJ2-1, with 7 bases that match TRBD2. The CDR3 has 15 residues. Trimming at V came to 9 bases and at J to 6 bases, leaving 14 bases not matched to a gene. CDR1 and CDR2 from the germline V gene are SGHNT and YENEEA. The CDR3 DNA reads TGTGCCAGTAGTACAACCGGGACTAAAGGCAATGAGCAGTTCTTC. Its protein product is CASSTTGTKGNEQFF.

This clonotype was counted only a few times. This chain uses TRBV6-1 with TRBJ1-2; 11 nucleotides match TRBD1. The CDR3 is 14 residues long. CDR1 and CDR2 from the germline V gene are MNHNS and SASEGT. Unmatched junction bases numbered 5, after V lost 5 bases and J lost 6 bases. The CDR3 protein is CASSWTGGADGYTF. The CDR3 bases are TGTGCCAGCAGTTGGACAGGGGGCGCTGATGGCTACACCTTC.

This clonotype was detected a few times. Here the CDR3 reads CASSPGPWSAEAFF. In DNA form, the CDR3 reads TGTGCCAGCAGCCCCGGCCCATGGTCTGCTGAAGCTTTCTTT. The chain has TRBV14 and TRBJ1-1; D unclear. Looked up from germline, CDR1 is SGHDN and CDR2 is FVKESK. With 4 bases removed from V and 6 bases from J, the gap between germline ends came to 15 bases. The CDR3 consists of 14 residues.

This clonotype was seen a few times. This chain joins TRBV7-2 and TRBJ2-2; TRBD1 might be the D (5 bases). The CDR3 is made up of 16 amino acids. The germline V gene has CDR1 SGHTA and CDR2 FQGNSA. Trimming left V 3 bases short and J 5 bases short, with 16 bases between. The CDR3 nucleotides are TGTGCCAGCAGCTTCCTGTTACAGGCGATAACCGGGGAGCTGTTTTTT. Translated, it gives CASSFLLQAITGELFF. The full variable domain, completed using reference TRBV7-2 and TRBJ2-2, is GAGVSQSPSNKVTEKGKDVELRCDPISGHTALYWYRQSLGQGLEFLIYFQGNSAPDKSGLPSDRFSAERTGGSVSTLTIQRTQQEDSAVYLCASSFLLQAITGELFFGEGSRLTVL.

The rearrangement joins TRBV6-2 or TRBV6-3 to TRBJ2-1; 9 nucleotides agree with TRBD2. CDR1 MNHEY and CDR2 SVGEGT come from the germline V gene. The CDR3 length is 16 residues. V lost 8 bases to trimming and J lost 2 bases; unmatched junction nucleotides: 10. CDR3 nucleotide sequence: TGTGCCAGCCGGAGGAGCGGGAGGACGACCTACAATGAGCAGTTCTTC. Translation gives CASRRSGRTTYNEQFF.

Only a few counts were recorded for this clonotype. CDR3 region: CASKGARLDTGELFF. CDR3 sequence (DNA): TGTGCCAGCAAAGGGGCCCGCCTGGACACCGGGGAGCTGTTTTTT. The chain combines TRBV6-1 with TRBJ2-2; weak D call: TRBD1 (5 bases). Germline lookup yields CDR1 MNHNS and CDR2 SASEGT. The CDR3 is 15 residues long. The germline V and J ends were trimmed by 7 bases and 3 bases, with 15 bases remaining between them.

The V gene is TRBV3-1, the J gene TRBJ2-2; TRBD2 agrees at 11 bases. CDR1 is LGHDT and CDR2 is YNNKEL in the germline V gene (reference sequence). CDR3 length equals 16 residues. The V and J ends lost 4 bases and 4 bases, in that order; junction bases with no gene match: 5. DNA for the CDR3: TGTGCCAGCAGCCCCCTAGCGGGGGGAGGCACCGGGGAGCTGTTTTTT. It specifies CASSPLAGGGTGELFF.

This clonotype was observed at least ten times. V usage is TRBV27 and J usage is TRBJ2-1, with D possibly being TRBD1 (6 bases). CDR3 length: 15 residues. Per the germline V gene, CDR1 is MNHEY and CDR2 is SMNVEV (reference sequence). Trimming cost V 4 bases and J 4 bases, with 14 bases left between them. In DNA form, the CDR3 reads TGTGCCAGCAGTTACCTAGGGGACAAGTACAATGAGCAGTTCTTC. This codes for CASSYLGDKYNEQFF.

This clonotype came up a few times. The chain recombines TRBV6-1 with TRBJ2-1; 12 nucleotides match TRBD2. The length of the CDR3 is 16 residues. CDR1 is MNHNS and CDR2 is SASEGT in the germline V gene. The ends lost 7 bases at V and 0 bases at J; junction bases unmatched: 4. The CDR3: CASIGTSGRSYNEQFF. Here the CDR3 DNA reads TGTGCCAGCATTGGGACTAGCGGGCGCTCCTACAATGAGCAGTTCTTC.

This clonotype was seen a few times. The V gene is TRBV19, the J gene TRBJ2-1; D gene uncertain. V lost 5 bases and J lost 4, with 12 bases in between. Germline V gives CDR1 LNHDA, CDR2 SQIVND (reference sequence). The CDR3 totals 14 residues. CDR3 residues: CASSPGNRYNEQFF. Here the CDR3 DNA reads TGTGCCAGTAGTCCGGGTAATCGGTACAATGAGCAGTTCTTC.

At least ten counts were recorded for this clonotype. The chain recombines TRBV20-1 with TRBJ2-3; 12 bases agree with TRBD2. With V trimmed by 0 bases and J by 1 base, 2 bases remained unmatched. The CDR3 length is 16 residues. The V gene's germline CDR1 is DFQATT and CDR2 SNEGSKA (reference sequence). The chain's CDR3 is CSARDPSGRGTDTQYF. DNA of the CDR3: TGCAGTGCTAGAGACCCTAGCGGGAGGGGCACAGATACGCAGTATTTT.

This clonotype occurred many times. The chain recombines TRBV29-1 with TRBJ2-5; D is perhaps TRBD1 or TRBD2 (5 bases each). V lost 6 bases, J lost 1 base, and 15 bases lay in between. Germline CDR1 is SQVTM and CDR2 is ANQGSEA. This CDR3 has 14 residues. As DNA, the CDR3 is TGCAGCGTGGGCCGGGACCCTATCCAAGAGACCCAGTACTTC. Translated: CSVGRDPIQETQYF. The complete variable domain, with remaining parts taken from reference TRBV29-1 and TRBJ2-5, reads SAVISQKPSRDICQRGTSLTIQCQVDSQVTMMFWYRQQPGQSLTLIATANQGSEATYESGFVIDKFPISRPNLTFSTLTVSNMSPEDSSIYLCSVGRDPIQETQYFGPGTRLLVL.

In its sample, this clonotype was seen many times. The V gene is TRBV2, the J gene TRBJ1-2; tentatively, D is TRBD1 (6 bases). Trimming cost V 2 bases and J 8 bases, with 21 bases left between them. Germline values: CDR1 SNHLY, CDR2 FYNNEI. The CDR3 has 16 amino acids. CDR3 loop: CASSERAVQGGSGYTF. CDR3 DNA sequence: TGTGCCAGCAGTGAAAGGGCTGTACAAGGGGGGTCGGGCTACACCTTC.

Ten or more counts support this clonotype. This sequence joins TRBV12-3 or TRBV12-4 and TRBJ2-5, with a tentative D call TRBD1 (5 bases). V was cut by 3 bases and J by 5 bases, with 19 bases left in between. CDR3 length equals 16 residues. The CDR3 sequence is CASSLAHGQGYETQYF. CDR3 sequence (DNA): TGTGCCAGCAGTTTGGCCCACGGGCAGGGCTACGAGACCCAGTACTTC.